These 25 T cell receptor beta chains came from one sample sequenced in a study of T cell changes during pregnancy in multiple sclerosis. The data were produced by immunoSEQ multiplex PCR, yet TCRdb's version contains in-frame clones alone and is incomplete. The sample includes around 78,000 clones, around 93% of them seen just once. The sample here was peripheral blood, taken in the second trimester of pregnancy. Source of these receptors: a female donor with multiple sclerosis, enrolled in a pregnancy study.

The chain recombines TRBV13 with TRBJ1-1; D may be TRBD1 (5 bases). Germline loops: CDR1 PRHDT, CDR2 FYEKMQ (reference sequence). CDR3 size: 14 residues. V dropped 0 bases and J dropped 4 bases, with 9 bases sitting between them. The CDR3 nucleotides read TGTGCCAGCAGCTTAGGCCGGGGGGTCACTGAAGCTTTCTTT. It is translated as CASSLGRGVTEAFF.

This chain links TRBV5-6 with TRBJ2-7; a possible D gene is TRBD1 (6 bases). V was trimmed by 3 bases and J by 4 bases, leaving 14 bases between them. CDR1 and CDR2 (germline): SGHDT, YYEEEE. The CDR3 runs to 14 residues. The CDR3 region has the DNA TGTGCCAGCAGCTGGCCTGGGACAACTTACGAGCAGTACTTC. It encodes CASSWPGTTYEQYF.

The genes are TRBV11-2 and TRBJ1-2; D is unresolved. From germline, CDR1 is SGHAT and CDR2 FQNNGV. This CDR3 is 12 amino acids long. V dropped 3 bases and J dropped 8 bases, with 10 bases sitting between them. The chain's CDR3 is CASSFTAGGYTF. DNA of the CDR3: TGTGCCAGCAGCTTTACAGCGGGAGGCTACACCTTC. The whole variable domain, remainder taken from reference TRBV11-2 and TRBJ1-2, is EAGVAQSPRYKIIEKRQSVAFWCNPISGHATLYWYQQILGQGPKLLIQFQNNGVVDDSQLPKDRFSAERLKGVDSTLKIQPAKLEDSAVYLCASSFTAGGYTFGSGTRLTVV.

This CDR3 is CASKDRGENTEAFF. CDR3 in DNA: TGTGCCAGCAAGGACAGGGGGGAAAACACTGAAGCTTTCTTT. The rearrangement uses TRBV2 and TRBJ1-1; 10 nucleotides match TRBD1. CDR3 length: 14 residues. The germline CDR1 and CDR2 sequences are SNHLY and FYNNEI. V gave up 7 bases and J gave up 2 bases; unmatched junction bases: 4.

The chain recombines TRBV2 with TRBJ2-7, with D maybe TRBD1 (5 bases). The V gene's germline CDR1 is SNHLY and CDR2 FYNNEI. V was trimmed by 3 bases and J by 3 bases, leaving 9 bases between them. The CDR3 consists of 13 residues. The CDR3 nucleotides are TGTGCCAGCAGTGAGGGGCAGCTCTACGAGCAGTACTTC. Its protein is CASSEGQLYEQYF.

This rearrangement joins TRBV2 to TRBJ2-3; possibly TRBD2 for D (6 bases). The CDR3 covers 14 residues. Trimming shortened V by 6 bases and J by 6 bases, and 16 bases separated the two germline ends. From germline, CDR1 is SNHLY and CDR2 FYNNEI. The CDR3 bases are TGTGCCAGCAGGGTCGGATGGGGGGAGGATACGCAGTATTTT. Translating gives CASRVGWGEDTQYF.

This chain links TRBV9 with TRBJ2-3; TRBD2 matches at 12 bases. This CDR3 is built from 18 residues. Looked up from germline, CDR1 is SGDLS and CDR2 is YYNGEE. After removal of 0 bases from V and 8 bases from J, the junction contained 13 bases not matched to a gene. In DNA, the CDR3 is TGTGCCAGCAGCGTAGTTTCTCCCCTAGCGGGGGGGCCGGGTACGCAGTATTTT. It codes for CASSVVSPLAGGPGTQYF.

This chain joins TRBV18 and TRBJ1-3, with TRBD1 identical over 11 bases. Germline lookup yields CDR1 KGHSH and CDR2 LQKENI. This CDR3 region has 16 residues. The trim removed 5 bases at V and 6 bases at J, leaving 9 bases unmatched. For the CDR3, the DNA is TGTGCCAGCTCAGGACGGACAGGGGGCGAACAAAACACCATATATTTT. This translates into CASSGRTGGEQNTIYF.

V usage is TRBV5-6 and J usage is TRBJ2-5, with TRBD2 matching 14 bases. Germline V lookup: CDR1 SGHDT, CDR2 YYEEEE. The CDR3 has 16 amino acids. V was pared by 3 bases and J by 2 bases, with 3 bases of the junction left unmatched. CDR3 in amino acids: CASSWGLAGEQETQYF. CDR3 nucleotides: TGTGCCAGCAGCTGGGGACTAGCGGGGGAACAAGAGACCCAGTACTTC.

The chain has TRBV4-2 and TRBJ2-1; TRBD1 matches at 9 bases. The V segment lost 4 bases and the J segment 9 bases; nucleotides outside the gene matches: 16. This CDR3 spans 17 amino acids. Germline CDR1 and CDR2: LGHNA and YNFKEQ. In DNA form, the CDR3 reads TGTGCCAGCAGCCGTTCGCTCGGGACAGGGAGTGAGGGTGAGCAGTTCTTC. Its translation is CASSRSLGTGSEGEQFF.

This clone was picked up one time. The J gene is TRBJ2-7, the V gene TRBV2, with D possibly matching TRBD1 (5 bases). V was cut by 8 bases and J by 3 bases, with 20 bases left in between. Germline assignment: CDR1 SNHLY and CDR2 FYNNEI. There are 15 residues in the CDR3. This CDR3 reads CASEKNRQIHYEQYF. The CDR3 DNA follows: TGTGCCAGCGAAAAGAATCGACAGATCCACTACGAGCAGTACTTC.

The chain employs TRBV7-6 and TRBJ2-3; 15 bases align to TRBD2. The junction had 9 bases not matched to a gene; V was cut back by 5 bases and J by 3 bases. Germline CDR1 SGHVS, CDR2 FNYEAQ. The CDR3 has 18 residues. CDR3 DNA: TGTGCCAGCAGCGCCGGACTAGCGGGGGGGCCTATGACAGATACGCAGTATTTT. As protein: CASSAGLAGGPMTDTQYF. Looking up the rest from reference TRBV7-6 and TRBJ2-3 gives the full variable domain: GAGVSQSPRYKVTKRGQDVALRCDPISGHVSLYWYRQALGQGPEFLTYFNYEAQQDKSGLPNDRFSAERPEGSISTLTIQRTEQRDSAMYRCASSAGLAGGPMTDTQYFGPGTRLTVL.

The CDR3 sequence: CASDTGVRTEAFF. CDR3 DNA sequence: TGTGCCAGCGATACAGGGGTTCGCACTGAAGCTTTCTTT. The chain has TRBV19 and TRBJ1-1; TRBD1 matches 7 bases. V lost 9 bases, J lost 4 bases, and 8 bases stayed unmatched. The germline gives CDR1 LNHDA, CDR2 SQIVND (reference sequence). This CDR3 contains 13 residues.

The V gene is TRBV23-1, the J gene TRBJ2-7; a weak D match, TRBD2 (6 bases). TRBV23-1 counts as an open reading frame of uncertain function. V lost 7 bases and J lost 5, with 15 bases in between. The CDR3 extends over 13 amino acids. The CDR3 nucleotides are TGCGCCAGCATAGCGGACCCGGGGAACGAGCAGTACTTC. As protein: CASIADPGNEQYF.

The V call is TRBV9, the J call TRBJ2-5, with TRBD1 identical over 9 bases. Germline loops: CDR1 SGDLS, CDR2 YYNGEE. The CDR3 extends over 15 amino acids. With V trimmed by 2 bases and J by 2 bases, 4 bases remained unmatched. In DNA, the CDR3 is TGTGCCAGCAGCGTTCTCGGGACAGGGCAAGAGACCCAGTACTTC. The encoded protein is CASSVLGTGQETQYF.

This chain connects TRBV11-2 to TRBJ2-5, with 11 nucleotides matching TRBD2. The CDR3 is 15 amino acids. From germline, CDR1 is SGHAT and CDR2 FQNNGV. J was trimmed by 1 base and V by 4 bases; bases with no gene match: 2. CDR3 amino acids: CASSSLAGAQETQYF. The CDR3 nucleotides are TGTGCCAGCAGCTCACTAGCGGGGGCCCAAGAGACCCAGTACTTC. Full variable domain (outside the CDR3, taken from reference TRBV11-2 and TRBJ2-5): EAGVAQSPRYKIIEKRQSVAFWCNPISGHATLYWYQQILGQGPKLLIQFQNNGVVDDSQLPKDRFSAERLKGVDSTLKIQPAKLEDSAVYLCASSSLAGAQETQYFGPGTRLLVL.

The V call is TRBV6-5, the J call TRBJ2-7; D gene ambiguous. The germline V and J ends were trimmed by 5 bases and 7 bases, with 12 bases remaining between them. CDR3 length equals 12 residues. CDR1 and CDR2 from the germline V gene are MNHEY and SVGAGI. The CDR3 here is CASSPPTEEQYF. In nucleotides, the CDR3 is TGTGCCAGCAGTCCTCCAACGGAGGAGCAGTACTTC.

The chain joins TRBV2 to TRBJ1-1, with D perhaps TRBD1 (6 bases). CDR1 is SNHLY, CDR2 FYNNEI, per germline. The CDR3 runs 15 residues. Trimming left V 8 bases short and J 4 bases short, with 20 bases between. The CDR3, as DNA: TGTGCCAGCCGGGAAACCGGAAACAGGGTCACTGAAGCTTTCTTT. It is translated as CASRETGNRVTEAFF. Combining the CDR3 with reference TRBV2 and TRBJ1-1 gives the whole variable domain EPEVTQTPSHQVTQMGQEVILRCVPISNHLYFYWYRQILGQKVEFLVSFYNNEISEKSEIFDDQFSVERPDGSNFTLKIRSTKLEDSAMYFCASRETGNRVTEAFFGQGTRLTVV.

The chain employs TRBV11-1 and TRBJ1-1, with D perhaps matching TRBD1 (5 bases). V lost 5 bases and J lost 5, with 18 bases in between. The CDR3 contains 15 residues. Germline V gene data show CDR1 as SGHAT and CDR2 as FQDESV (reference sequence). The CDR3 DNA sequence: TGTGCCAGCAGCCCAAAACAGCCCCGGGGGACTGAAGCTTTCTTT. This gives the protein CASSPKQPRGTEAFF.

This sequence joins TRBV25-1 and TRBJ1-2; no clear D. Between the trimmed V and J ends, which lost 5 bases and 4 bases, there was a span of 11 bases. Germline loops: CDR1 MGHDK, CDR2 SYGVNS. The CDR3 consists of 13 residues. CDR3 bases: TGTGCCAGCAGTTACGGGTTGGTCTATGGCTACACCTTC. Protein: CASSYGLVYGYTF.

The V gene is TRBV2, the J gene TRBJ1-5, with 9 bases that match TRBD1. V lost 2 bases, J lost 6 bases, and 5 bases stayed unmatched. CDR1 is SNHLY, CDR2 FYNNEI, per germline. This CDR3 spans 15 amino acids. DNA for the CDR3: TGTGCCAGCAGTGAATTGGGACAGGGTGTTCAGCCCCAGCATTTT. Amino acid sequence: CASSELGQGVQPQHF.

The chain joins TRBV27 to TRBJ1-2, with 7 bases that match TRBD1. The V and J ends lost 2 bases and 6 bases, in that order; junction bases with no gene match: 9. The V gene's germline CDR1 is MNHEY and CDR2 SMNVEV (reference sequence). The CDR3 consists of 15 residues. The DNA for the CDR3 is TGTGCCAGCAGTTTAGCCGGGACAGTTTATAATGGCTACACCTTC. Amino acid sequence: CASSLAGTVYNGYTF.

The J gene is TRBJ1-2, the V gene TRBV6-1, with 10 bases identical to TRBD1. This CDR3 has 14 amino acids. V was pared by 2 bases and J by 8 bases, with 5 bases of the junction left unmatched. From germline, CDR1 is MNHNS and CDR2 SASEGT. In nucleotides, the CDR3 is TGTGCCAGCAGTGAACGGGGGACAGGGGTGGGCTACACCTTC. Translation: CASSERGTGVGYTF.

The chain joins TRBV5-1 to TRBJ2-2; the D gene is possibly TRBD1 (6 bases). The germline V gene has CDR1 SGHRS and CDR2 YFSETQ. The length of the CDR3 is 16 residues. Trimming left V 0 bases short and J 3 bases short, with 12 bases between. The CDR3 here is CASSLEGRGYTGELFF. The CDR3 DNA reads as TGCGCCAGCAGCTTGGAGGGCAGGGGTTACACCGGGGAGCTGTTTTTT. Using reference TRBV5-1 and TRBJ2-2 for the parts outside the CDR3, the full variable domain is KAGVTQTPRYLIKTRGQQVTLSCSPISGHRSVSWYQQTPGQGLQFLFEYFSETQRNKGNFPGRFSGRQFSNSRSEMNVSTLELGDSALYLCASSLEGRGYTGELFFGEGSRLTVL.

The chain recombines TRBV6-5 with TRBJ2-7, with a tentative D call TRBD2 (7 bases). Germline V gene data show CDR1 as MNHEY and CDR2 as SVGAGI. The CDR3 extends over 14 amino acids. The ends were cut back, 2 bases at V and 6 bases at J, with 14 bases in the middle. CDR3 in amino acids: CASSYRGGGAEQYF. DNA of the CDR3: TGTGCCAGCAGTTACAGAGGTGGGGGGGCCGAGCAGTACTTC.